These 31 T cell receptor beta chains share one sample of origin, sequenced in a study of CD8+ T cells in alopecia areata. RNA extraction and reverse transcription yielded cDNA as sequencing template. Repertoires were generated with immunoSEQ multiplex PCR, while TCRdb's copy carries only in-frame clones and drops some. Among about 99,000 clones, roughly half were seen once, and the ten largest hold about 9%. The sequenced sample consisted of CD4+ T cells sorted from blood. These TCRs come from a human donor in good health.

The V call is TRBV18, the J call TRBJ2-7; D not resolved. The CDR3 length is 12 residues. V lost 6 bases, J lost 2 bases, and 8 bases lay in between. Germline lookup yields CDR1 KGHSH and CDR2 LQKENI. CDR3 coding DNA: TGTGCCAGCTCCCCGGTAACCTACGAGCAGTACTTC. Amino acids: CASSPVTYEQYF.

The V call is TRBV7-2, the J call TRBJ2-5, with D hard to call. CDR1 is SGHTA and CDR2 is FQGNSA in the germline V gene. This CDR3 is 13 amino acids long. Trimming stripped 7 bases from V and 5 bases from J, with 14 bases between. CDR3 sequence: CASIPRIPETQYF. In nucleotides, the CDR3 is TGTGCCAGCATCCCCCGAATACCGGAGACCCAGTACTTC.

The chain uses TRBV18 and TRBJ2-5, with 7 bases aligning to TRBD1. Germline V gene data show CDR1 as KGHSH and CDR2 as LQKENI. After removal of 1 base from V and 3 bases from J, the junction contained 11 bases not matched to a gene. The length of the CDR3 is 17 residues. The CDR3 sequence: CASSPRGSRQGKETQYF. The CDR3 DNA is TGTGCCAGCTCACCACGGGGTTCGAGACAGGGAAAAGAGACCCAGTACTTC.

The chain couples TRBV7-9 to TRBJ2-5; tentative D call: TRBD2 (5 bases). V was clipped by 6 bases and J by 3 bases, with 5 bases between them. Looked up from germline, CDR1 is SEHNR and CDR2 is FQNEAQ (reference sequence). The CDR3 extends over 11 amino acids. The CDR3 sequence is CASREEETQYF. The CDR3 nucleotides are TGTGCCAGCAGGGAGGAAGAGACCCAGTACTTC.

This clone has only a few counts. The rearrangement links TRBV29-1 to TRBJ2-5; perhaps TRBD1 as D (5 bases). The CDR3 sequence is 13 residues long. Per germline, CDR1 SQVTM and CDR2 ANQGSEA. V was trimmed by 3 bases and J by 2 bases, leaving 10 bases between them. CDR3 in amino acids: CSVEGQEQETQYF. The DNA of the CDR3 is TGCAGCGTTGAGGGGCAGGAACAAGAGACCCAGTACTTC.

This rearrangement joins TRBV2 to TRBJ2-5; perhaps TRBD2 as D (7 bases). The ends were cut back, 6 bases at V and 4 bases at J, with 12 bases in the middle. The CDR3 loop spans 13 amino acids. The germline V gene has CDR1 SNHLY and CDR2 FYNNEI. The CDR3 sequence: CASSAGALETQYF. CDR3 coding DNA: TGTGCCAGCAGCGCGGGGGCACTAGAGACCCAGTACTTC.

The J gene is TRBJ2-2, the V gene TRBV28, with a tentative D call TRBD2 (5 bases). V was pared by 6 bases and J by 3 bases, with 14 bases between. The CDR3 contains 15 residues. Per the germline V gene, CDR1 is MDHEN and CDR2 is SYDVKM. The CDR3 sequence: CASRTGELDTGELFF. CDR3 in DNA: TGTGCCAGCAGGACCGGGGAACTGGACACCGGGGAGCTGTTTTTT.

The chain uses TRBV5-1 and TRBJ1-6; possible D gene TRBD1, 6 bases. There are 19 residues in the CDR3. Germline values: CDR1 SGHRS, CDR2 YFSETQ. Trimming pared 0 bases from V and 2 bases from J, leaving 18 bases between. CDR3 residues: CASSLANIGGRTYNSPLHF. Here the CDR3 DNA reads TGCGCCAGCAGCTTGGCGAACATCGGGGGCCGTACCTATAATTCACCCCTCCACTTT.

This CDR3 is CSVENSGQGKHYGYTF. The CDR3 region has the DNA TGCAGCGTGGAAAACTCTGGACAGGGAAAACACTATGGCTACACCTTC. J is TRBJ1-2 and V is TRBV29-1; 8 nucleotides align to TRBD1. The CDR3 runs 16 residues. Trimming at V came to 6 bases and at J to 3 bases, leaving 15 bases not matched to a gene. Per the germline V gene, CDR1 is SQVTM and CDR2 is ANQGSEA.

The chain combines TRBV6-1 with TRBJ1-6; 8 nucleotides agree with TRBD1. Germline V lookup: CDR1 MNHNS, CDR2 SASEGT. This CDR3 is 17 amino acids long. V lost 4 bases, J lost 7 bases, and 12 bases stayed unmatched. The CDR3 loop reads CASSGRNPTGDNSPLHF. CDR3 DNA: TGTGCCAGCAGTGGGCGTAATCCGACAGGGGACAATTCACCCCTCCACTTT.

This chain uses TRBV30 with TRBJ1-3, with D unclear. The germline V gene encodes CDR1 GTSNPN and CDR2 SVGIG (reference sequence). Trimming shortened V by 2 bases and J by 0 bases, and 14 bases separated the two germline ends. This CDR3 contains 16 residues. The CDR3 here is CAWSRTIGSSGNTIYF. The CDR3 nucleotides read TGTGCCTGGAGTCGGACGATAGGCAGCTCTGGAAACACCATATATTTT. The full variable domain, rest sourced from reference TRBV30 and TRBJ1-3, is SQTIHQWPATLVQPVGSPLSLECTVEGTSNPNLYWYRQAAGRGLQLLFYSVGIGQISSEVPQNLSASRPQDRQFILSSKKLLLSDSGFYLCAWSRTIGSSGNTIYFGEGSWLTVV.

The chain joins TRBV30 to TRBJ2-3, with unresolved D. CDR1 is GTSNPN and CDR2 is SVGIG in the germline V gene (reference sequence). Trimming removed 1 base from V and 8 bases from J, with 13 bases in between. The CDR3 consists of 13 residues. The CDR3 sequence is CAWSGLGSGTQYF. The CDR3, as DNA: TGTGCCTGGAGTGGCCTAGGCAGTGGTACGCAGTATTTT.

This clone was recorded many times. V usage is TRBV11-2 and J usage is TRBJ2-3; 7 bases fit TRBD1. V lost 6 bases, J lost 0 bases, and 6 bases stayed unmatched. This CDR3 region has 15 residues. In germline, CDR1 is SGHAT, CDR2 FQNNGV. The CDR3 protein is CASRRGTVSTDTQYF. CDR3 nucleotides: TGTGCCAGCAGGAGAGGGACAGTTAGCACAGATACGCAGTATTTT.

This clone was recorded a few times. V gene TRBV25-1 combines with J gene TRBJ2-1; the D is unclear. This CDR3 region has 15 residues. The V gene's germline CDR1 is MGHDK and CDR2 SYGVNS. V was cut by 4 bases and J by 4 bases, with 14 bases left in between. The CDR3, as DNA: TGTGCCAGCAGTGCCTCAAGAATAGTTTACAATGAGCAGTTCTTC. Residues: CASSASRIVYNEQFF.

The chain is built from TRBV28 and TRBJ2-7, with D uncertain. The CDR3 loop spans 14 amino acids. Germline V lookup: CDR1 MDHEN, CDR2 SYDVKM. V shed 3 bases and J shed 0 bases, with 9 bases lying between them. The CDR3 nucleotides are TGTGCCAGCAGTTTCCAGGAAAGCTCCTACGAGCAGTACTTC. It is translated as CASSFQESSYEQYF.

In DNA, the CDR3 is TGTGCCAGCAGTGAATACAGCTCCTACGAGCAGTACTTC. Its protein product is CASSEYSSYEQYF. The chain is built from TRBV25-1 and TRBJ2-7; no clear D. Germline CDR1 is MGHDK and CDR2 is SYGVNS. Trimming stripped 0 bases from V and 0 bases from J, with 3 bases between. The CDR3 loop spans 13 amino acids.

Only one count was recorded for this clone. The chain carries TRBV4-1 and TRBJ1-1; possibly TRBD1 for D (6 bases). Germline V gives CDR1 MGHRA, CDR2 YSYEKL. Trimming took 0 bases from V and 1 from J, leaving 12 bases between them. The CDR3 has 16 amino acids. This CDR3 is CASSQDQQGGNTEAFF. The CDR3 DNA sequence: TGCGCCAGCAGCCAAGATCAACAGGGAGGGAACACTGAAGCTTTCTTT.

There are many counts of this clone. V and J are TRBV7-2 and TRBJ2-5; 8 bases are a match to TRBD2. V lost 0 bases and J lost 7; bases outside the gene matches: 7. This CDR3 region has 15 residues. In germline, CDR1 is SGHTA, CDR2 FQGNSA. CDR3 coding DNA: TGTGCCAGCAGCTTAGCTACTCTGGCGGGGGGGACCCAGTACTTC. Translation gives CASSLATLAGGTQYF. Together with reference TRBV7-2 and TRBJ2-5, the CDR3 gives the full variable domain: GAGVSQSPSNKVTEKGKDVELRCDPISGHTALYWYRQSLGQGLEFLIYFQGNSAPDKSGLPSDRFSAERTGGSVSTLTIQRTQQEDSAVYLCASSLATLAGGTQYFGPGTRLLVL.

The rearrangement joins TRBV30 to TRBJ2-3; 7 bases align to TRBD1. The V gene's germline CDR1 is GTSNPN and CDR2 SVGIG (reference sequence). V lost 3 bases to trimming and J lost 0 bases; unmatched junction nucleotides: 6. This CDR3 region has 15 residues. CDR3 nucleotides: TGTGCCTGGAGCCCCGGGACAGCTAGCACAGATACGCAGTATTTT. This codes for CAWSPGTASTDTQYF.

In this sample, this clone turned up many times. The genes are TRBV4-1 and TRBJ1-1; D is uncertain. V lost 2 bases to trimming and J lost 1 base, with 11 bases between them. The CDR3 has 15 residues. The germline V gene has CDR1 MGHRA and CDR2 YSYEKL. CDR3 amino acids: CASSQPSTGNTEAFF. CDR3 sequence (DNA): TGCGCCAGCAGCCAACCCTCGACGGGGAACACTGAAGCTTTCTTT.

This clone has just a few counts. This chain uses TRBV5-6 with TRBJ1-1, with D tentatively TRBD1 (5 bases). Deletions cut 3 bases from V and 5 bases from J, with 23 bases between. Germline CDR1 SGHDT, CDR2 YYEEEE. This CDR3 is built from 17 residues. This CDR3 reads CASSWGDLRGETTEAFF. The CDR3 DNA sequence: TGTGCCAGCAGCTGGGGTGACCTCAGAGGGGAGACGACTGAAGCTTTCTTT.

The gene calls are TRBV19 and TRBJ1-1, with D hard to call. Germline V gene sequence: CDR1 LNHDA, CDR2 SQIVND (reference sequence). The CDR3 spans 15 residues. V gave up 4 bases and J gave up 4 bases, with 16 bases separating them. The CDR3 DNA follows: TGTGCCAGTAGTAACCTCGCAGGCTCGCGCACTGAAGCTTTCTTT. The encoded protein is CASSNLAGSRTEAFF.

Here the CDR3 reads CASSSLGAGDTEAFF. CDR3 bases: TGTGCCAGCAGCTCCCTCGGGGCAGGAGACACTGAAGCTTTCTTT. The chain couples TRBV27 to TRBJ1-1, with D perhaps TRBD1 (5 bases). Deletions cut 6 bases from V and 3 bases from J, with 17 bases between. The CDR3 extends over 15 amino acids. Germline values: CDR1 MNHEY, CDR2 SMNVEV (reference sequence).

This clone was detected a few times. The chain has TRBV7-2 and TRBJ2-6; 7 nucleotides agree with TRBD1. With 3 bases clipped from V and 2 bases from J, the junction kept 4 bases outside the gene matches. Germline assignment: CDR1 SGHTA and CDR2 FQGNSA. This CDR3 region has 16 residues. CDR3 nucleotide sequence: TGTGCCAGCAGCTTTAGACAGGGTACTGGGGCCAACGTCCTGACTTTC. It yields the protein CASSFRQGTGANVLTF.

The chain employs TRBV29-1 and TRBJ1-2; a possible D gene is TRBD1 (5 bases). The length of the CDR3 is 13 residues. The germline V gene encodes CDR1 SQVTM and CDR2 ANQGSEA. Trimming took off 4 bases at V and 6 bases at J, with 15 bases between the two ends. The CDR3 nucleotides are TGCAGCGTTGCGCGGGGGAGGGAAGATGGCTACACCTTC. Encoded protein: CSVARGREDGYTF.

The chain uses TRBV29-1 and TRBJ2-7, with D perhaps assigned TRBD1 or TRBD2 (5 bases each). Looked up from germline, CDR1 is SQVTM and CDR2 is ANQGSEA. This CDR3 contains 15 residues. V gave up 0 bases and J gave up 0 bases, with 12 bases separating them. The CDR3 spells CSVEDLTGRSYEQYF. In DNA form, the CDR3 reads TGCAGCGTTGAAGATCTTACGGGGCGCTCCTACGAGCAGTACTTC.

This clone was counted between two and nine times. This chain joins TRBV5-6 and TRBJ2-5, with a tentative D call TRBD2 (5 bases). CDR3 length: 16 amino acids. With 7 bases removed from V and 2 bases from J, the gap between germline ends came to 21 bases. The germline V gene encodes CDR1 SGHDT and CDR2 YYEEEE. Here the CDR3 reads CASHGRRVTGQETQYF. CDR3 nucleotides: TGTGCCAGCCACGGACGACGGGTAACGGGGCAAGAGACCCAGTACTTC.

The chain is built from TRBV4-2 and TRBJ1-4, with D unresolved. Germline assignment: CDR1 LGHNA and CDR2 YNFKEQ. V was clipped by 4 bases and J by 0 bases, with 12 bases between them. There are 16 residues in the CDR3. In nucleotides, the CDR3 is TGTGCCAGCAGCCCGGCTTGGGCGTCAACTAATGAAAAACTGTTTTTT. Protein: CASSPAWASTNEKLFF.

Only a few counts were recorded for this clone. This rearrangement joins TRBV29-1 to TRBJ2-3; D uncertain. Germline assignment: CDR1 SQVTM and CDR2 ANQGSEA. CDR3 length: 12 residues. V was pared by 4 bases and J by 3 bases, with 8 bases between. DNA of the CDR3: TGCAGCGTTGGGAAGAGGACAGATACGCAGTATTTT. It is translated as CSVGKRTDTQYF.

The sample holds a few counts of this clone. This chain uses TRBV27 with TRBJ2-7; 7 bases are a match to TRBD1. The J segment lost 2 bases and the V segment lost 4 bases, leaving 5 bases of the junction unmatched. CDR1 and CDR2 (germline): MNHEY, SMNVEV (reference sequence). The CDR3 extends over 14 amino acids. The CDR3 reads CASSWDRRTYEQYF. CDR3 DNA: TGTGCCAGCAGTTGGGACAGACGGACCTACGAGCAGTACTTC.

CDR3 in amino acids: CASSLGQGISQTQYF. The CDR3 nucleotides are TGTGCCAGCAGCTTGGGACAGGGGATAAGTCAGACCCAGTACTTC. This chain joins TRBV7-2 and TRBJ2-5; 10 bases fit TRBD1. This CDR3 comprises 15 residues. In germline, CDR1 is SGHTA, CDR2 FQGNSA. With V trimmed by 3 bases and J by 6 bases, 7 bases remained unmatched.